The present T cell receptor (beta chain) was sequenced within a study of T cell repertoires in cytomegalovirus infection. The CDR3 runs to 15 residues. Germline loops: CDR1 LGHDT, CDR2 YNNKEL (reference sequence). Trimming left V 0 bases short and J 5 bases short, with 13 bases between. TCRdb reanalysed the reads using MiXCR and keeps one entry per CDR3 protein. The sample carries about 770,000 distinct CDR3 sequences, just under 30% recorded once. With regard to this clonotype: As yet, its antigen is unknown.

The genes are TRBV3-1 and TRBJ1-1; a possible D gene is TRBD1 (5 bases). The receptor was isolated from a human donor in good health (CMV status not recorded). Some clones in this sample may be carry-over from other donors' samples. The specimen comprised cultured CD8+ T cells from PBMCs, sampled from culture after CMV antigen stimulation. This chain's CDR3 is CASSQDLRGWTEAFF. The CDR3 DNA is TGTGCCAGCAGCCAAGACCTGAGGGGTTGGACTGAAGCTTTCTTT.